The T cell receptor beta chain under discussion was sequenced for a study of OX40 agonist ivuxolimab in advanced cancers. CDR1 is MDHEN and CDR2 is SYDVKM in the germline V gene. V was cut by 6 bases and J by 3 bases, with 14 bases left in between. This CDR3 has 14 amino acids. Notes on the study in general: With doses of 0.1 to 3.0 mg/kg, CD4+ and CD8+ blood T cells had undergone clonal expansion by week 6.

The count of this clone is one. Its antigen is unknown. Measured with immunoSEQ multiplex PCR; TCRdb has only the in-frame clones, and not every one. The data contain roughly 35,000 clones, approximately 80% of them seen just once; the ten biggest clones take up approximately 1.4%. Sequenced here: CD4+ or CD8+ T cells sorted from blood, sampled in a trial of the OX40 agonist ivuxolimab. The chain joins TRBV28 to TRBJ1-1, with a weak D call TRBD1 (5 bases). This TCR derives from an adult with an advanced solid tumor such as melanoma, head and neck, liver or kidney cancer. The CDR3 nucleotides are TGTGCCAGCAGGCAGGACTTAGGGGACACTGAAGCTTTCTTT. Translated, it gives CASRQDLGDTEAFF.